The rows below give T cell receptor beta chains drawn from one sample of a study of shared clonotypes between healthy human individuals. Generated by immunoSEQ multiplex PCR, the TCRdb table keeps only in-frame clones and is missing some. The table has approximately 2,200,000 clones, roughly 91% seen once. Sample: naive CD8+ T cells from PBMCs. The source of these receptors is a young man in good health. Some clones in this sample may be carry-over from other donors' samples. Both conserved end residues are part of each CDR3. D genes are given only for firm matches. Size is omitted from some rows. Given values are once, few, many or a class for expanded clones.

cdr3_nt: TGTGCCACGGGACAGGGGGCGCGGGAGCAGTACTTC
cdr3_aa: CATGQGAREQYF
d_call: TRBD1
j_call: TRBJ2-7
clone_size: -
v_call: TRBV2

cdr3_nt: TGTGCCAGCAGCTCCCGACTAGCGGGACTCGGACGGGGGACCGGGGAGCTGTTTTTT
cdr3_aa: CASSSRLAGLGRGTGELFF
d_call: TRBD2
j_call: TRBJ2-2
clone_size: -
v_call: TRBV7-2

cdr3_nt: TGTGCCAGCAGCTTGCTTGTGCAGCTGGTTGGTGAGCAGTTCTTC
cdr3_aa: CASSLLVQLVGEQFF
d_call: -
j_call: TRBJ2-1
clone_size: -
v_call: TRBV7-9

cdr3_nt: TGTGCCAGCAGCCCACGGGACAGACCTTTAGATACGCAGTATTTT
cdr3_aa: CASSPRDRPLDTQYF
d_call: TRBD1
j_call: TRBJ2-3
clone_size: -
v_call: TRBV9

cdr3_nt: TGTGCCAGCAGAACAAATGGGGGAGGCCCTGGAAACACCATATATTTT
cdr3_aa: CASRTNGGGPGNTIYF
d_call: -
j_call: TRBJ1-3
clone_size: -
v_call: TRBV11-2

cdr3_nt: TGTGCCAGCAGCGTAGAGGGGACTAGCGGGCCCTACGAGCAGTACTTC
cdr3_aa: CASSVEGTSGPYEQYF
d_call: TRBD2
j_call: TRBJ2-7
clone_size: -
v_call: TRBV9

cdr3_nt: TGCGCCAGCAGCCAACTTTTCGACAGCCTGGTGAACACTGAAGCTTTCTTT
cdr3_aa: CASSQLFDSLVNTEAFF
d_call: -
j_call: TRBJ1-1
clone_size: -
v_call: TRBV4-3

cdr3_nt: TGTGCCAGCTCCACCCGACAGGAGCCTCAAGAGACCCAGTACTTC
cdr3_aa: CASSTRQEPQETQYF
d_call: -
j_call: TRBJ2-5
clone_size: -
v_call: TRBV18

cdr3_nt: TGTGCCAGCAGCCAGGGGGATGGCTATGGCTACACCTTC
cdr3_aa: CASSQGDGYGYTF
d_call: TRBD1
j_call: TRBJ1-2
clone_size: -
v_call: TRBV5-6

cdr3_nt: TGTGCCAGCAGCCCCCCCCAGGGGACGAGGGGGCACAATGAGCAGTTCTTC
cdr3_aa: CASSPPQGTRGHNEQFF
d_call: TRBD1
j_call: TRBJ2-1
clone_size: -
v_call: TRBV9

cdr3_nt: TGTGCCAGCAGCCCGAGGACTACTAGCACAGATACGCAGTATTTT
cdr3_aa: CASSPRTTSTDTQYF
d_call: -
j_call: TRBJ2-3
clone_size: -
v_call: TRBV7-3

cdr3_nt: TGCAGCGTTGCCGGGACAAGAAACTACAATGAGCAGTTCTTC
cdr3_aa: CSVAGTRNYNEQFF
d_call: -
j_call: TRBJ2-1
clone_size: -
v_call: TRBV29-1

cdr3_nt: TGTGCCAGCAGTTCCGGACGCCGGGGGGGTACGCAGTATTTT
cdr3_aa: CASSSGRRGGTQYF
d_call: TRBD2
j_call: TRBJ2-3
clone_size: -
v_call: TRBV28

cdr3_nt: TGTGCCAGCAGCTTTGGCGGGAGGGCCAATGAGCAGTTCTTC
cdr3_aa: CASSFGGRANEQFF
d_call: TRBD2
j_call: TRBJ2-1
clone_size: -
v_call: TRBV11-3

cdr3_nt: TGCGCCAGCAGCTCAGAAGGACTAGCGGGAGTCCAGCAGTTCTTC
cdr3_aa: CASSSEGLAGVQQFF
d_call: TRBD2
j_call: TRBJ2-1
clone_size: -
v_call: TRBV10-1

cdr3_nt: TGTGCCAGCAGCGTTAGGGGTGGCACTGAAGCTTTCTTT
cdr3_aa: CASSVRGGTEAFF
d_call: -
j_call: TRBJ1-1
clone_size: -
v_call: TRBV9

cdr3_nt: TGTGCCAGCAGCCCCGTGCGGGGTAACGAGCAGTACTTC
cdr3_aa: CASSPVRGNEQYF
d_call: -
j_call: TRBJ2-7
clone_size: -
v_call: TRBV28

cdr3_nt: TGTGCCAGCAGCGCAACTACCCAGGGGGCAAAGGAAAAACTGTTTTTT
cdr3_aa: CASSATTQGAKEKLFF
d_call: TRBD1
j_call: TRBJ1-4
clone_size: -
v_call: TRBV7-9

cdr3_nt: TGTGCCAGCAGCTTGAGGACAGGGACCTACGAGCAGTACTTC
cdr3_aa: CASSLRTGTYEQYF
d_call: TRBD1
j_call: TRBJ2-7
clone_size: -
v_call: TRBV13

cdr3_nt: TGTGCCAGCAGCTTAGCGCACACGGGGCCCATCTTC
cdr3_aa: CASSLAHTGPIF
d_call: -
j_call: TRBJ2-1
clone_size: -
v_call: TRBV7-6

cdr3_nt: TGTGCCAGCTGGGAGTGGGCTAGCGGGAGGCGGACGGCAGATACGCAGTATTTT
cdr3_aa: CASWEWASGRRTADTQYF
d_call: TRBD2
j_call: TRBJ2-3
clone_size: -
v_call: TRBV27

cdr3_nt: TGTGCCAGTAGTATGGTCACCCCCTCGAGAAGTGAAAAACTGTTTTTT
cdr3_aa: CASSMVTPSRSEKLFF
d_call: -
j_call: TRBJ1-4
clone_size: -
v_call: TRBV19

cdr3_nt: TGTGCCAGCAGCCCCCAAAGAGGGGGCCCCGGGGAGCTGTTTTTT
cdr3_aa: CASSPQRGGPGELFF
d_call: TRBD1
j_call: TRBJ2-2
clone_size: -
v_call: TRBV9

cdr3_nt: TGTGCCAGCAGTTTTCTGGACAGACAGGGTATTAGCTATGGCTACACCTTC
cdr3_aa: CASSFLDRQGISYGYTF
d_call: TRBD1
j_call: TRBJ1-2
clone_size: -
v_call: TRBV27

cdr3_nt: TGTGCCAGCAGTCCTTCATCGGTAACAGGGTTTGCTGAAAAACTGTTTTTT
cdr3_aa: CASSPSSVTGFAEKLFF
d_call: -
j_call: TRBJ1-4
clone_size: once
v_call: TRBV27

cdr3_nt: TGTGCCACCAGCAGAGGGTCCCATCAATCTGGGGCCAACGTCCTGACTTTC
cdr3_aa: CATSRGSHQSGANVLTF
d_call: -
j_call: TRBJ2-6
clone_size: -
v_call: TRBV15

cdr3_nt: TGTGCCAGCAGCTTAGGACAGCCCAATCAGCCCCAGCATTTT
cdr3_aa: CASSLGQPNQPQHF
d_call: -
j_call: TRBJ1-5
clone_size: -
v_call: TRBV7-9

cdr3_nt: TGTGCCACCAGCAGAACCCAGAGAGCTAATCAGCCCCAGCATTTT
cdr3_aa: CATSRTQRANQPQHF
d_call: -
j_call: TRBJ1-5
clone_size: -
v_call: TRBV15

cdr3_nt: TGTGCCAGCAGCTTGGAGGCAGGGGGCAGTGAGCAGTTCTTC
cdr3_aa: CASSLEAGGSEQFF
d_call: TRBD1
j_call: TRBJ2-1
clone_size: -
v_call: TRBV5-6

cdr3_nt: TGTGCCAGCAGCTTACGGGCAGGGGGTGACAAAAACATTCAGTACTTC
cdr3_aa: CASSLRAGGDKNIQYF
d_call: TRBD1
j_call: TRBJ2-4
clone_size: -
v_call: TRBV11-2

cdr3_nt: TGTGCCAGCAGTTTAAGGAGGATTGAAAAACTGTTTTTT
cdr3_aa: CASSLRRIEKLFF
d_call: -
j_call: TRBJ1-4
clone_size: few
v_call: TRBV27

cdr3_nt: TGTGCCAGCAGCTTAGGACCTAGTAACGAGCAGTACTTC
cdr3_aa: CASSLGPSNEQYF
d_call: -
j_call: TRBJ2-7
clone_size: -
v_call: TRBV7-9

cdr3_nt: TGCGCCAGCAGGGGCGTCGGGCGAAGCTCCTACAATGAGCAGTTCTTC
cdr3_aa: CASRGVGRSSYNEQFF
d_call: -
j_call: TRBJ2-1
clone_size: -
v_call: TRBV4-1

cdr3_nt: TGTGCCAGCAGCGAGGGAGTCAACACTGAAGCTTTCTTT
cdr3_aa: CASSEGVNTEAFF
d_call: -
j_call: TRBJ1-1
clone_size: few
v_call: TRBV13

cdr3_nt: TGTGCCAGCGGGCCCCGTGGCGGGATCAATGAGCAGTTCTTC
cdr3_aa: CASGPRGGINEQFF
d_call: -
j_call: TRBJ2-1
clone_size: once
v_call: TRBV14

cdr3_nt: TGTGCCAGCAGTTACGAAAGGGAATCGGACGAGCAGTACTTC
cdr3_aa: CASSYERESDEQYF
d_call: -
j_call: TRBJ2-7
clone_size: -
v_call: TRBV6-6

cdr3_nt: TGTGCCAGCAGCCAAGGGGGACTAGCGGGAGGGAGCGAGCAGTTCTTC
cdr3_aa: CASSQGGLAGGSEQFF
d_call: TRBD2
j_call: TRBJ2-1
clone_size: -
v_call: TRBV4-2